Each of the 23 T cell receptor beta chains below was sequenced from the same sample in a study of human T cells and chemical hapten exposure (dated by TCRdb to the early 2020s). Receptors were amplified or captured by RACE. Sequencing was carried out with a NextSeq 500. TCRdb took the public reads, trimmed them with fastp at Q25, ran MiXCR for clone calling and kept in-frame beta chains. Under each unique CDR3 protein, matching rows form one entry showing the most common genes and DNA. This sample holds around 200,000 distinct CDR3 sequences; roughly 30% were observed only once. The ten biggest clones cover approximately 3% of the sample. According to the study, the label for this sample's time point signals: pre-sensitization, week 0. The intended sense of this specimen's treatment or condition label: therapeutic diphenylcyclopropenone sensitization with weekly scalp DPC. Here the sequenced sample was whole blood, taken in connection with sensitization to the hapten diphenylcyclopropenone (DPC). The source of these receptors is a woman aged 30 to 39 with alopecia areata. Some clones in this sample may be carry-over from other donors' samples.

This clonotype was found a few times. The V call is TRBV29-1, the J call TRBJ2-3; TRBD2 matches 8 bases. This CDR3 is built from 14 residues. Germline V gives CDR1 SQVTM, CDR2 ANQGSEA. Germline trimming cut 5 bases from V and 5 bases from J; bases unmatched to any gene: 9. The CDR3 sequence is CSVPPRGGLDTQYF. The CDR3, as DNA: TGCAGCGTTCCCCCCCGGGGGGGCCTAGATACGCAGTATTTT.

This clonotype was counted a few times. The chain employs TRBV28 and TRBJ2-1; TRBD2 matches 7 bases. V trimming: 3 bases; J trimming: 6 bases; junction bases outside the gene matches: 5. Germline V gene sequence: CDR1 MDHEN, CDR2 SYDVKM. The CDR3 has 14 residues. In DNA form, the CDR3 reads TGTGCCAGCAGTTTGGAGACTAGCTTCAATGAGCAGTTCTTC. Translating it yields CASSLETSFNEQFF.

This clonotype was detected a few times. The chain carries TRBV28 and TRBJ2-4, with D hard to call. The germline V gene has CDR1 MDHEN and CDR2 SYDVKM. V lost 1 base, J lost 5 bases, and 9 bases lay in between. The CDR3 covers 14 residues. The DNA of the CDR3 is TGTGCCAGCAGTTTATCATGGCCGGAAAACATTCAGTACTTC. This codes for CASSLSWPENIQYF.

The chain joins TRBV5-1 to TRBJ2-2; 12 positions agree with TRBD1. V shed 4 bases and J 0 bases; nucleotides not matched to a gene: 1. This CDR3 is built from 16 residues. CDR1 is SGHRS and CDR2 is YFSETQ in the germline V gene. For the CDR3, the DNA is TGCGCCAGCAGCGGGACAGGGGGCGCGAACACCGGGGAGCTGTTTTTT. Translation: CASSGTGGANTGELFF.

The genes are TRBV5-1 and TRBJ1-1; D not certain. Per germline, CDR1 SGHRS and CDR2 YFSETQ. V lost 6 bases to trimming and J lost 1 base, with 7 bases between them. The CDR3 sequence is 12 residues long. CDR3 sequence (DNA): TGCGCCAGCAATGAAGGGAACACTGAAGCTTTCTTT. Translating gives CASNEGNTEAFF.

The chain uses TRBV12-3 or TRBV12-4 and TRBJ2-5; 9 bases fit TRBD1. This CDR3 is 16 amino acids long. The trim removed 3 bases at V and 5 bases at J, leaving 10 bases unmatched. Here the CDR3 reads CASSFWGQGGGETQYF. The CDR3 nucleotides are TGTGCCAGCAGTTTCTGGGGACAGGGAGGAGGGGAGACCCAGTACTTC.

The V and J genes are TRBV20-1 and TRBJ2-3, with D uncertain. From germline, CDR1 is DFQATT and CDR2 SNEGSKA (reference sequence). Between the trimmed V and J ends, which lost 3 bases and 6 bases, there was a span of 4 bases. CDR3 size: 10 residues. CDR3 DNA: TGCAGTGCTAGGGTCGATACGCAGTATTTT. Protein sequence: CSARVDTQYF.

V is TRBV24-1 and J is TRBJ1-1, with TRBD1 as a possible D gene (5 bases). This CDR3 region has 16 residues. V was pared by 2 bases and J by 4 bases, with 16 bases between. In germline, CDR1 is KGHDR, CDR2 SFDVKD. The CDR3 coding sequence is TGTGCCACCAGTGATTCCACGGAGGGGCTCTTCACTGAAGCTTTCTTT. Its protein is CATSDSTEGLFTEAFF.

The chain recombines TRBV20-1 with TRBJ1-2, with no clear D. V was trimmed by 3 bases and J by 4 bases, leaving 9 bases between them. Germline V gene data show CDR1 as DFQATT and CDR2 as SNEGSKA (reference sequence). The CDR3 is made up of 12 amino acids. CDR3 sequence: CSARGSFYGYTF. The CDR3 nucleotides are TGCAGTGCTAGGGGGAGCTTCTATGGCTACACCTTC.

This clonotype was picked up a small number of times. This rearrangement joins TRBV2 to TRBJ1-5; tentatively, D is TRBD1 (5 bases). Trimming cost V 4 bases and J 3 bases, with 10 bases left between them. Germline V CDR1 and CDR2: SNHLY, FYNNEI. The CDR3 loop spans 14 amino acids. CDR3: CASSGSDTNQPQHF. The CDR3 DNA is TGTGCCAGCAGTGGCTCGGACACCAATCAGCCCCAGCATTTT.

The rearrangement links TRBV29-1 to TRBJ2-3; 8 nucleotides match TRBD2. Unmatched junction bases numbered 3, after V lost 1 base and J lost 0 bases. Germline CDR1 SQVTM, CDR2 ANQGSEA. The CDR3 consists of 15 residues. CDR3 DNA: TGCAGCGTTGAAGGACTAGCGATTAGCACAGATACGCAGTATTTT. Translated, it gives CSVEGLAISTDTQYF.

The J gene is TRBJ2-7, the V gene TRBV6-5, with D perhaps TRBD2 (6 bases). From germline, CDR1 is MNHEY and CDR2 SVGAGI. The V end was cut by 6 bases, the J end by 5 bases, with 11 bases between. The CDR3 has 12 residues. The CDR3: CASRRGPHEQYF. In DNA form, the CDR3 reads TGTGCCAGCAGGCGGGGACCCCACGAGCAGTACTTC.

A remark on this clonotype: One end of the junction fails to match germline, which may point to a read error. CDR3: CASSYAGRGLLF. The CDR3 region has the DNA TGTGCCAGCAGTTACGCTGGGAGGGGGCTGCTCTTT. This chain connects TRBV6-2 or TRBV6-3 to TRBJ1-1, with 7 bases that match TRBD1. CDR1 is MNHEY and CDR2 is SVGEGT in the germline V gene. The CDR3 sequence is 12 residues long.

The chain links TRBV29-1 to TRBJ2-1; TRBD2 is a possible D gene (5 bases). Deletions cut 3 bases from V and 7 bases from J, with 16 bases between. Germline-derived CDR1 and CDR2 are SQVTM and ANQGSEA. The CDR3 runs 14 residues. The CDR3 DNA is TGCAGCGTTGATGTCGGGGTAGTATCGAATGAGCAGTTCTTC. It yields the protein CSVDVGVVSNEQFF.

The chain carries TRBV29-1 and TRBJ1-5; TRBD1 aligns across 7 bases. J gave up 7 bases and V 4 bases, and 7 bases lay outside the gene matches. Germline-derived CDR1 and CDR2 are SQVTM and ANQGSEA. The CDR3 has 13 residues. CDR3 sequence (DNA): TGCAGCGTTGGACAGGGAGTGGACCAGCCCCAGCATTTT. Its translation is CSVGQGVDQPQHF.

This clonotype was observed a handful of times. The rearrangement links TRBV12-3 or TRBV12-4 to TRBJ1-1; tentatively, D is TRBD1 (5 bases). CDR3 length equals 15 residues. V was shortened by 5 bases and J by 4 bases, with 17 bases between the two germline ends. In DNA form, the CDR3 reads TGTGCCAGCAGTCCGCAGGGCGCCAAGGTCACTGAAGCTTTCTTT. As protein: CASSPQGAKVTEAFF.

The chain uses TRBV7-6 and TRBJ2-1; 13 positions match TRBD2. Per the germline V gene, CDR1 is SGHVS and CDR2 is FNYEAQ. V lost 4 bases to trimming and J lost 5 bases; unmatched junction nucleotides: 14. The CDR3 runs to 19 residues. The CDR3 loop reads CASSSRTSGSWDRHNEQFF. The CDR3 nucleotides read TGTGCCAGCAGCTCCAGGACTAGCGGGAGTTGGGATCGACACAATGAGCAGTTCTTC.

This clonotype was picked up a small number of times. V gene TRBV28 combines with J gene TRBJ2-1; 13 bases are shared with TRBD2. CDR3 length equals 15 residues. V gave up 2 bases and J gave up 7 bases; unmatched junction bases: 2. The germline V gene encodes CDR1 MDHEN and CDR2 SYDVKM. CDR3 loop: CASSLPTSGRNEQFF. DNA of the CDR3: TGTGCCAGCAGTTTACCGACTAGCGGGAGGAATGAGCAGTTCTTC.

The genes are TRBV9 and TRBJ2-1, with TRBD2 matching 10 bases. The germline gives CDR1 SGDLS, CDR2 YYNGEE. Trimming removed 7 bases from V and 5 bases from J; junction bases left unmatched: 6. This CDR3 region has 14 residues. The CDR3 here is CASSDGLADNEQFF. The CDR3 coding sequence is TGTGCCAGCTCTGACGGACTAGCGGACAATGAGCAGTTCTTC.

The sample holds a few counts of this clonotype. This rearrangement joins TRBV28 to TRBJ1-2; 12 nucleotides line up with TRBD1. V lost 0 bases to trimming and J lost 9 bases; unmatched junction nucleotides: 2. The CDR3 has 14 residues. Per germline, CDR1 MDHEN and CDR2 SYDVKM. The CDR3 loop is CASSLWGTGGSYTF. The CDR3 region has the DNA TGTGCCAGCAGTTTATGGGGGACAGGGGGCAGCTACACCTTC.

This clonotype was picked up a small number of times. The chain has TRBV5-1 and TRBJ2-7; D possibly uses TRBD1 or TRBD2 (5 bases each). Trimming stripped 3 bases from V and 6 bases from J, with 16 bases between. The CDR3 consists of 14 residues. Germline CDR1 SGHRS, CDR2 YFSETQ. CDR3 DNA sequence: TGCGCCAGCAGCTCGGGGACGGCACCTTTCGAGCAGTACTTC. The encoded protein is CASSSGTAPFEQYF. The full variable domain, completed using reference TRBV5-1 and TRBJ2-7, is KAGVTQTPRYLIKTRGQQVTLSCSPISGHRSVSWYQQTPGQGLQFLFEYFSETQRNKGNFPGRFSGRQFSNSRSEMNVSTLELGDSALYLCASSSGTAPFEQYFGPGTRLTVT.

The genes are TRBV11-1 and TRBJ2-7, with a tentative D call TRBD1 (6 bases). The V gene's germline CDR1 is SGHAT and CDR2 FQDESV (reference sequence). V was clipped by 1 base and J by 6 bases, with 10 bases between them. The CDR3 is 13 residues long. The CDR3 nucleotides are TGTGCCAGCAGCTTAGACAGGGATCCCGAGCAGTACTTC. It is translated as CASSLDRDPEQYF.

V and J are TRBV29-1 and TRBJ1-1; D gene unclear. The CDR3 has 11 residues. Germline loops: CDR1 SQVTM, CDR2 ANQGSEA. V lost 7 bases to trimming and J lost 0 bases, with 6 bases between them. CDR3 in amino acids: CSAGMNTEAFF. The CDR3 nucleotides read TGCAGCGCTGGAATGAACACTGAAGCTTTCTTT.